The sequence of this TCR beta chain was determined in a study of T cell responses to AZD1222 COVID-19 vaccine. On this clone itself: Antigen specificity is unknown.

Pooling covered second doses at about 4 or about 12 weeks. This table comes from immunoSEQ multiplex PCR, and its TCRdb copy is limited to in-frame clones, with some not included. The table includes nearly 110,000 clones, about 92% detected once. There are 16 residues in the CDR3. The germline V gene has CDR1 SGHKS and CDR2 YYEKEE (reference sequence). With 4 bases clipped from V and 0 bases from J, the junction kept 7 bases outside the gene matches. Whole-study results and caveats: AZD1222 recipients seropositive at baseline numbered only six or seven. The reported proportion of spike-specific TCRs targeting unmutated variant regions was nearly half.

The sample consisted of peripheral blood, taken 28 days after the second AZD1222 dose. V usage is TRBV5-5 and J usage is TRBJ2-7; TRBD2 aligns across 10 bases. This receptor was obtained from an adult who received the AZD1222 COVID-19 vaccine. The CDR3 spells CASSPRTSGRSYEQYF. CDR3 nucleotide sequence: TGTGCCAGCAGCCCCAGGACTAGCGGCCGCTCCTACGAGCAGTACTTC.